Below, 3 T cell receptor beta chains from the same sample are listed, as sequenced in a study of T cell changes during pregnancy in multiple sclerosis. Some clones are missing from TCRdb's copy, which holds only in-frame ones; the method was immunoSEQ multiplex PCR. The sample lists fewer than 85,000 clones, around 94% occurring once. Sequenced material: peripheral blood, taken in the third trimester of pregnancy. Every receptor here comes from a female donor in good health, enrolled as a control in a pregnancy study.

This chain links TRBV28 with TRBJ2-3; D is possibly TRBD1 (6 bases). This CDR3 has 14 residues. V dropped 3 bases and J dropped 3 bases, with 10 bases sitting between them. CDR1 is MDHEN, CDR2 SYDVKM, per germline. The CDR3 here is CASSFLQGTDTQYF. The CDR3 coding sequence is TGTGCCAGCAGTTTTTTGCAGGGGACAGATACGCAGTATTTT.

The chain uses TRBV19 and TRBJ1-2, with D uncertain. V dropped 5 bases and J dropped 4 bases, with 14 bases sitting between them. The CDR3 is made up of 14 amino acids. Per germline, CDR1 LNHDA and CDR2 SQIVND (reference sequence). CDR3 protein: CASSLPIYSYGYTF. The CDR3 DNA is TGTGCCAGTAGTCTCCCGATCTACAGCTATGGCTACACCTTC.

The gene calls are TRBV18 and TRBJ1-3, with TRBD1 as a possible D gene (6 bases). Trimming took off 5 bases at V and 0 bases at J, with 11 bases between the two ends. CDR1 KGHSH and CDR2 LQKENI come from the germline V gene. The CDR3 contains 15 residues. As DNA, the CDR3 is TGTGCCAGCTCATACTACAGGGACTCTGGAAACACCATATATTTT. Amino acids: CASSYYRDSGNTIYF.